This T cell receptor (beta chain) comes out of a study of OX40 agonist ivuxolimab in advanced cancers. Study as a whole: A partial response was reached by three patients: one with hepatocellular carcinoma and two with cutaneous melanoma.

The CDR3 runs to 15 residues. Between the trimmed V and J ends, which lost 5 bases and 1 base, there was a span of 14 bases. Germline lookup yields CDR1 SEHNR and CDR2 FQNEAQ (reference sequence). The assay was immunoSEQ multiplex PCR, and TCRdb's table has in-frame clones only and misses some. The sample consists of 65,000 to 80,000 clones, roughly 80% of them appearing once. The source of this sequence is an adult with an advanced solid tumor such as melanoma, head and neck, liver or kidney cancer. The J gene is TRBJ2-5, the V gene TRBV7-9; D may be TRBD1 (5 bases). The sample consisted of CD4+ or CD8+ T cells sorted from blood, taken in a trial of the OX40 agonist ivuxolimab. CDR3 sequence: CASSPSGWSQETQYF. The DNA of the CDR3 is TGTGCCAGCAGCCCCTCAGGGTGGTCCCAAGAGACCCAGTACTTC.